These 24 T cell receptor beta chains came from one sample sequenced in a study of T cell responses to AZD1222 COVID-19 vaccine. Sequencing was performed with immunoSEQ multiplex PCR; in TCRdb, only in-frame clones are kept and a portion is missing. The sample lists about 160,000 clones, 92% occurring once. The sample consisted of peripheral blood, taken 28 days after the second AZD1222 dose. These receptors all come from an adult who received the AZD1222 COVID-19 vaccine.

The chain joins TRBV6-2 or TRBV6-3 to TRBJ1-2; D ambiguous. The CDR3 is 12 amino acids. CDR1 and CDR2 from the germline V gene are MNHEY and SVGEGT. V lost 6 bases, J lost 7 bases, and 12 bases lay in between. The CDR3 is CASSAVLGGYTF. DNA of the CDR3: TGTGCCAGCAGCGCTGTACTGGGTGGCTACACCTTC.

The rearrangement links TRBV19 to TRBJ2-5; D is ambiguous. The CDR3 contains 14 residues. V gave up 5 bases and J gave up 1 base, with 11 bases separating them. The germline gives CDR1 LNHDA, CDR2 SQIVND (reference sequence). The CDR3 coding sequence is TGTGCCAGTAGTGAAGGCAGGATCCAAGAGACCCAGTACTTC. Protein product: CASSEGRIQETQYF.

The V call is TRBV12-5, the J call TRBJ2-3; no definite D call. The V and J ends lost 6 bases and 2 bases respectively, with 15 bases between them. The CDR3 covers 15 residues. The germline V gene encodes CDR1 LGHNT and CDR2 FRNRAP. CDR3: CASGGYQGFTDTQYF. As DNA, the CDR3 is TGTGCTAGTGGCGGTTACCAAGGATTCACAGATACGCAGTATTTT.

The chain carries TRBV19 and TRBJ2-7, with D unresolved. Germline CDR1 reads LNHDA; CDR2 reads SQIVND (reference sequence). Trimming took off 5 bases at V and 3 bases at J, with 17 bases between the two ends. This CDR3 is built from 15 residues. The CDR3 nucleotides are TGTGCCAGTAGTGCCCAGGCCGGGTCTTACTACGAGCAGTACTTC. This sequence encodes CASSAQAGSYYEQYF.

The genes are TRBV7-9 and TRBJ1-5; D is perhaps TRBD1 (5 bases). The germline gives CDR1 SEHNR, CDR2 FQNEAQ (reference sequence). V was shortened by 1 base and J by 4 bases, with 11 bases between the two germline ends. The length of the CDR3 is 15 residues. CDR3 nucleotide sequence: TGTGCCAGCAGCTTAGGGGGGGGACGGAATCAGCCCCAGCATTTT. Its protein is CASSLGGGRNQPQHF. Drawing the rest from reference TRBV7-9 and TRBJ1-5, the complete variable domain is DTGVSQNPRHKITKRGQNVTFRCDPISEHNRLYWYRQTLGQGPEFLTYFQNEAQLEKSRLLSDRFSAERPKGSFSTLEIQRTEQGDSAMYLCASSLGGGRNQPQHFGDGTRLSIL.

The chain recombines TRBV10-3 with TRBJ2-2; no reliable D call. Germline CDR1 ENHRY, CDR2 SYGVKD. Trimming pared 6 bases from V and 5 bases from J, leaving 10 bases between. The CDR3 contains 13 residues. CDR3 sequence: CAISALETGELFF. As DNA, the CDR3 is TGTGCCATCAGCGCCCTTGAGACCGGGGAGCTGTTTTTT.

CDR3 in amino acids: CATSDPYRGSNEQFF. The DNA of the CDR3 is TGTGCCACCAGTGATCCTTACAGGGGTTCTAATGAGCAGTTCTTC. The chain recombines TRBV24-1 with TRBJ2-1; 7 bases agree with TRBD1. This CDR3 is built from 15 residues. V lost 3 bases to trimming and J lost 7 bases; unmatched junction nucleotides: 8. Germline CDR1 and CDR2: KGHDR and SFDVKD.

The genes are TRBV19 and TRBJ1-1; TRBD1 matches at 7 bases. Germline values: CDR1 LNHDA, CDR2 SQIVND (reference sequence). CDR3 length equals 16 residues. The V segment lost 4 bases and the J segment 0 bases; nucleotides outside the gene matches: 8. CDR3 sequence: CASSTLTGPLNTEAFF. The CDR3 DNA sequence: TGTGCCAGTAGTACGTTGACAGGGCCATTGAACACTGAAGCTTTCTTT.

This sequence joins TRBV29-1 and TRBJ2-7, with 15 nucleotides matching TRBD2. Losses at the gene ends were 7 bases for V and 5 bases for J; bases not matched to a gene: 6. The CDR3 loop spans 14 amino acids. Germline-derived CDR1 and CDR2 are SQVTM and ANQGSEA. CDR3 sequence reads: CSGGRTSGRDEQYF. CDR3 sequence (DNA): TGCAGCGGGGGACGGACTAGCGGGAGGGACGAGCAGTACTTC.

This clone has only one observation. The V call is TRBV18, the J call TRBJ2-1, with 8 bases fitting TRBD2. CDR1 and CDR2 from the germline V gene are KGHSH and LQKENI. The CDR3 spans 14 residues. V was pared by 4 bases and J by 5 bases, with 4 bases of the junction left unmatched. The CDR3 sequence is CASSLSGSHNEQFF. The CDR3 bases are TGTGCCAGCTCACTAAGCGGGAGCCACAATGAGCAGTTCTTC.

V usage is TRBV5-1 and J usage is TRBJ1-1; 9 bases fit TRBD1. J lost 7 bases, V lost 5 bases, and 12 bases had no gene match. This CDR3 contains 15 residues. CDR1 is SGHRS and CDR2 is YFSETQ in the germline V gene. CDR3 DNA sequence: TGCGCCAGCAGACCAATACCGGGACAGGGACTTGAAGCTTTCTTT. This encodes CASRPIPGQGLEAFF.

V and J are TRBV6-6 and TRBJ2-1; unclear D gene. Germline lookup yields CDR1 MNHNY and CDR2 SVGAGI (reference sequence). Trimming pared 4 bases from V and 0 bases from J, leaving 13 bases between. The CDR3 runs 16 residues. CDR3 amino acids: CASSSARGYSYNEQFF. CDR3 nucleotides: TGTGCCAGCAGTTCGGCCCGCGGATACTCCTACAATGAGCAGTTCTTC.

The chain recombines TRBV28 with TRBJ1-6; D gene uncertain. CDR1 MDHEN and CDR2 SYDVKM come from the germline V gene. The CDR3 loop spans 15 amino acids. Trimming took 5 bases from V and 6 from J, leaving 14 bases between them. CDR3 nucleotide sequence: TGTGCCAGCAGTCGCCCAGGCCTGGGTAATTCACCCCTCCACTTT. Amino acid sequence: CASSRPGLGNSPLHF. The full variable domain, its missing parts supplied by reference TRBV28 and TRBJ1-6, is DVKVTQSSRYLVKRTGEKVFLECVQDMDHENMFWYRQDPGLGLRLIYFSYDVKMKEKGDIPEGYSVSREKKERFSLILESASTNQTSMYLCASSRPGLGNSPLHFGNGTRLTVT.

The V gene is TRBV14, the J gene TRBJ2-5, with TRBD1 as a possible D gene (5 bases). The CDR3 spans 17 residues. Germline V gene data show CDR1 as SGHDN and CDR2 as FVKESK. V was trimmed by 6 bases and J by 0 bases, leaving 20 bases between them. CDR3 nucleotides: TGTGCCAGCAGTCGCCGAAGGGGAACTCCGTACCAAGAGACCCAGTACTTC. It yields the protein CASSRRRGTPYQETQYF.

The V and J genes are TRBV19 and TRBJ2-2; D might be TRBD1 (5 bases). The CDR3 has 14 residues. The V and J ends lost 6 bases and 5 bases respectively, with 13 bases between them. Germline CDR1 LNHDA, CDR2 SQIVND (reference sequence). CDR3 sequence reads: CASRYGAGTGELFF. In nucleotides, the CDR3 is TGTGCCAGTAGATATGGGGCAGGGACCGGGGAGCTGTTTTTT.

The genes are TRBV16 and TRBJ1-5, with D tentatively TRBD1 (6 bases). CDR3 size: 15 residues. CDR1 and CDR2 from the germline V gene are KGHSY and FQNENV. The V and J ends lost 1 base and 5 bases respectively, with 12 bases between them. The CDR3 region has the DNA TGTGCCAGCAGCCAATGGGGGGGGCAAGATCAGCCCCAGCATTTT. Encoded protein: CASSQWGGQDQPQHF.

This sequence joins TRBV29-1 and TRBJ1-4; the D gene is possibly TRBD1 (6 bases). V was clipped by 2 bases and J by 8 bases, with 12 bases between them. Germline CDR1 and CDR2: SQVTM and ANQGSEA. This CDR3 comprises 13 residues. The CDR3 nucleotides are TGCAGCGTTGAACGGGGGGGCGGCGAAAAACTGTTTTTT. Its protein is CSVERGGGEKLFF.

V and J are TRBV5-1 and TRBJ1-5; 7 bases are a match to TRBD1. Germline trimming cut 1 base from V and 5 bases from J; bases unmatched to any gene: 3. The CDR3 totals 14 residues. The V gene's germline CDR1 is SGHRS and CDR2 YFSETQ. The CDR3 loop is CASSLSTGYQPQHF. The CDR3 DNA sequence: TGCGCCAGCAGCTTGTCGACAGGGTATCAGCCCCAGCATTTT.

The chain couples TRBV7-8 to TRBJ1-2, with D possibly being TRBD1 (6 bases). Germline CDR1 is SGHVS and CDR2 is FQNEAQ. This CDR3 is 16 amino acids long. V lost 0 bases and J lost 5, with 16 bases in between. The CDR3 spells CASSLAGRGIWYGYTF. As DNA, the CDR3 is TGTGCCAGCAGCTTAGCGGGGAGGGGGATTTGGTATGGCTACACCTTC.

The chain is built from TRBV3-1 (or the pseudogene TRBV3-2) and TRBJ2-5; D ambiguous. The CDR3 covers 14 residues. V lost 3 bases and J 2 bases, leaving 10 bases between the germline ends. Germline values: CDR1 LGHDT, CDR2 YNNKEL (reference sequence). The CDR3 region is CASSHQKEQETQYF. CDR3 nucleotides: TGTGCCAGCAGCCACCAAAAGGAACAAGAGACCCAGTACTTC.

The count of this clone is one. J is TRBJ2-1 and V is TRBV7-2, with 12 bases fitting TRBD2. The V gene end was trimmed by 2 bases and the J gene end by 10 bases; junction bases not matched to a gene: 6. This CDR3 is built from 15 residues. Per the germline V gene, CDR1 is SGHTA and CDR2 is FQGNSA. The CDR3 coding sequence is TGTGCCAGCAGCTTAAAGACTAGCGGGAGAGGGGAGCAGTTCTTC. Encoded protein: CASSLKTSGRGEQFF. Full variable domain (missing parts from reference TRBV7-2 and TRBJ2-1): GAGVSQSPSNKVTEKGKDVELRCDPISGHTALYWYRQSLGQGLEFLIYFQGNSAPDKSGLPSDRFSAERTGGSVSTLTIQRTQQEDSAVYLCASSLKTSGRGEQFFGPGTRLTVL.

The chain links TRBV6-5 to TRBJ2-3, with TRBD1 matching 8 bases. The germline V gene has CDR1 MNHEY and CDR2 SVGAGI. The ends lost 6 bases at V and 2 bases at J; junction bases unmatched: 7. This CDR3 contains 15 residues. The CDR3 sequence is CASSLDRGHTDTQYF. The CDR3 coding sequence is TGTGCCAGCAGCCTTGACAGGGGTCACACAGATACGCAGTATTTT.

This clone is a singleton in its sample. This chain uses TRBV4-2 with TRBJ2-1, with D perhaps given as TRBD1 or TRBD2 (5 bases each). Per germline, CDR1 LGHNA and CDR2 YNFKEQ. This CDR3 contains 19 residues. Trimming removed 0 bases from V and 0 bases from J, with 18 bases in between. Here the CDR3 DNA reads TGTGCCAGCAGCCAAGAATCGGCCGGGGCGGCTAACTCCTACAATGAGCAGTTCTTC. It codes for CASSQESAGAANSYNEQFF.

The V call is TRBV27, the J call TRBJ2-1; TRBD2 is a possible D gene (5 bases). Looked up from germline, CDR1 is MNHEY and CDR2 is SMNVEV (reference sequence). V was trimmed by 6 bases and J by 11 bases, leaving 26 bases between them. This CDR3 has 16 amino acids. CDR3: CASSGPLRESGRKQFF. CDR3 nucleotides: TGTGCCAGCAGCGGCCCGCTTAGAGAGAGCGGTAGGAAGCAGTTCTTC.